This T cell receptor (beta chain) originates from a study of T cells in Graves' hyperthyroidism and ophthalmopathy. For Graves' hyperthyroidism to be stable, ophthalmopathy could not progress within 18 months. The hyperthyroidism was newly diagnosed and had lasted under 2 months; the patients were aged 18 to 65. Extraction of PBMCs used 10 ml of fresh peripheral blood. V lost 5 bases to trimming and J lost 5 bases, with 3 bases between them. The V gene's germline CDR1 is SNHLY and CDR2 FYNNEI. CDR3 length equals 10 residues. This clonotype was recorded many times. Template material for amplifying TCR beta CDR3 regions consisted of RNA transcripts. Researchers ran a first-round RT-PCR on the TCR CDR3 using the HTBI primer set. MiXCR was run by TCRdb on the multiplex PCR reads, yielding one entry per CDR3 protein. The sample has about 840,000 distinct CDR3 sequences; over 35% are singletons.

The sequencing sample was made of blood. This clonotype originated in a man aged 18 to 35 with Graves' hyperthyroidism. The rearrangement joins TRBV2 to TRBJ2-5; unclear D gene. CDR3 coding DNA: TGTGCCAGCAGTCGGGAGACCCAGTACTTC. Translating it yields CASSRETQYF.